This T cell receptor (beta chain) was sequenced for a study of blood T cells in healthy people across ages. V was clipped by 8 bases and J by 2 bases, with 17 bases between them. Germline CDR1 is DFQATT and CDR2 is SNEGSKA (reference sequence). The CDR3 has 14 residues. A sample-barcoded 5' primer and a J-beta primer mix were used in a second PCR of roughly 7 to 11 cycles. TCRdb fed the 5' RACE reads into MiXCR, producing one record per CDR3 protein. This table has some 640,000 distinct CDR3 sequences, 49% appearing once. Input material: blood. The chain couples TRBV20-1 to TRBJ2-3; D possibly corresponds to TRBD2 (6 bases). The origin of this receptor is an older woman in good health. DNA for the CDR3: TGCAGTACACGGAGCGGGTTTGCCACAGATACGCAGTATTTT. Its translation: CSTRSGFATDTQYF.